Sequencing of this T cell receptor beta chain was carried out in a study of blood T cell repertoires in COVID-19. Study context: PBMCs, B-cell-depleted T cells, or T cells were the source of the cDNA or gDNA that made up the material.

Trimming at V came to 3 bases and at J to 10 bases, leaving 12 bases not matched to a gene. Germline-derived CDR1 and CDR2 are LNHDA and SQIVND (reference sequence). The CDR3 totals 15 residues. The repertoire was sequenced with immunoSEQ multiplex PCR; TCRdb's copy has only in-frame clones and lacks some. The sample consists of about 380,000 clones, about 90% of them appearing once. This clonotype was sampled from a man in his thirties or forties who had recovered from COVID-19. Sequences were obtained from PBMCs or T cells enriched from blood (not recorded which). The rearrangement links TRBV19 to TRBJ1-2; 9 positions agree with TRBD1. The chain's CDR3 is CASSILGTGSVVYTF. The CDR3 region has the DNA TGTGCCAGTAGTATTTTGGGGACAGGGAGTGTAGTCTACACCTTC.